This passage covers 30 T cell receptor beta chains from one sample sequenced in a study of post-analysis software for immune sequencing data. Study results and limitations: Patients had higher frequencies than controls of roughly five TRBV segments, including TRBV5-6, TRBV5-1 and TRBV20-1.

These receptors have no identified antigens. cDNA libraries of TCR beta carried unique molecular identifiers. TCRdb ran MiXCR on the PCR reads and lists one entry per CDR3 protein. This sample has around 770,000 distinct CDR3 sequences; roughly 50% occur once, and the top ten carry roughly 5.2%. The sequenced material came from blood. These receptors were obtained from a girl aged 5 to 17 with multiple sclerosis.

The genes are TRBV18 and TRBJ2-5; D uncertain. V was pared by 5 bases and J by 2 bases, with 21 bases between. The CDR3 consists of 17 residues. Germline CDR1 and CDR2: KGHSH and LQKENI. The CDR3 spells CASSGSGSLINQETQYF. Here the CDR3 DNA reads TGTGCCAGCTCAGGTTCGGGCAGCCTAATAAATCAAGAGACCCAGTACTTC.

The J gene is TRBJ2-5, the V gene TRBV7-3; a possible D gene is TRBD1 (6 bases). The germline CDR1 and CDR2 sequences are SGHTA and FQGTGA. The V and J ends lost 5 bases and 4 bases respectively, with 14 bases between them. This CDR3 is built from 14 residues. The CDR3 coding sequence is TGTGCCAGCAGCGATGCAGGGGACCCAGAGACCCAGTACTTC. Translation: CASSDAGDPETQYF.

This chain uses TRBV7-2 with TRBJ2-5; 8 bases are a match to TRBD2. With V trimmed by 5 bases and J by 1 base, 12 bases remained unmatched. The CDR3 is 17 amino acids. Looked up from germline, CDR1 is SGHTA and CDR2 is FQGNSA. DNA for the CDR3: TGTGCCAGCAGCCCCTACGCGGCTAGCGGGCTCCAAGAGACCCAGTACTTC. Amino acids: CASSPYAASGLQETQYF.

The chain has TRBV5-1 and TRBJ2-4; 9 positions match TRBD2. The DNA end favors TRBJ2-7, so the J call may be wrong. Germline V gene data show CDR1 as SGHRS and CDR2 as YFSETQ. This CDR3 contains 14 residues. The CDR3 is CASSVTSGTCEQYF. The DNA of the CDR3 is TGCGCCAGCAGCGTGACTAGCGGAACCTGCGAGCAGTACTTC.

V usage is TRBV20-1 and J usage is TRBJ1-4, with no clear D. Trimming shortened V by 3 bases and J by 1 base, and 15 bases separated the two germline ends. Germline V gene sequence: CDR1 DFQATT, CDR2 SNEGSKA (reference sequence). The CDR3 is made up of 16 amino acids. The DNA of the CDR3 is TGCAGTGCTAGGGGTTTTTATCACAGAACTAATGAAAAACTGTTTTTT. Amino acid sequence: CSARGFYHRTNEKLFF.

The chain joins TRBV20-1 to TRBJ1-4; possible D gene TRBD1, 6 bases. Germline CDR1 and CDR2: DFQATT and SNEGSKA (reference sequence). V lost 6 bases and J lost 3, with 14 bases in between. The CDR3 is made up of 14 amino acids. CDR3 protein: CSASPGVPNEKLFF. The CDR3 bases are TGCAGTGCGAGTCCAGGGGTCCCTAATGAAAAACTGTTTTTT.

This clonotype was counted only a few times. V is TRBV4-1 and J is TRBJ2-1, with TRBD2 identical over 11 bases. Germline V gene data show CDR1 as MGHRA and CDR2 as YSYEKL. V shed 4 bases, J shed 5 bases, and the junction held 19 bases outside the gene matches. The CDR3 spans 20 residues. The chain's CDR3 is CASSRSSKPHSGRANNEQFF. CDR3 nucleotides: TGCGCCAGCAGCCGAAGCAGCAAACCCCATAGCGGGAGGGCTAACAATGAGCAGTTCTTC.

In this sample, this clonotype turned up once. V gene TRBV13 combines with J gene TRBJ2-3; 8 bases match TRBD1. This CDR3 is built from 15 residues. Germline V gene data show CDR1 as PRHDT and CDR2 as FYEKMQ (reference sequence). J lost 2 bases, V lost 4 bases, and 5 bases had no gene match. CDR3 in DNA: TGTGCCAGCAGCTATCCGACAGGGGACACAGATACGCAGTATTTT. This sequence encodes CASSYPTGDTDTQYF.

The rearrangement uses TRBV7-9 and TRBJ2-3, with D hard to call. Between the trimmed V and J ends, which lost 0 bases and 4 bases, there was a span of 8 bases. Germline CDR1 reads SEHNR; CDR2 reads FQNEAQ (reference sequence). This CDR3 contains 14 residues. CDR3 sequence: CASSLARDADTQYF. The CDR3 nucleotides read TGTGCCAGCAGCTTAGCCAGAGATGCAGATACGCAGTATTTT.

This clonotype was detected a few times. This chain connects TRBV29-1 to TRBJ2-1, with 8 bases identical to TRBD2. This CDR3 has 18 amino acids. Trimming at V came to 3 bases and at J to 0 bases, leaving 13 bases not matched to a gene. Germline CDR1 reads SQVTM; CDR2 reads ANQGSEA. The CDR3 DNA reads TGCAGCGTTGATGGGCGAGCGGGGGCCCTAAGCTCCTACAATGAGCAGTTCTTC. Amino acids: CSVDGRAGALSSYNEQFF.

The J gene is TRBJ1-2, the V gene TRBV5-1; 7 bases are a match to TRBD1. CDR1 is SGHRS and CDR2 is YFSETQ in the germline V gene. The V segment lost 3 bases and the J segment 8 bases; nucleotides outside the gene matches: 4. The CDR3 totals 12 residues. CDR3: CASSSQGGGYTF. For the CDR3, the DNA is TGCGCCAGCAGCTCTCAGGGGGGCGGCTACACCTTC.

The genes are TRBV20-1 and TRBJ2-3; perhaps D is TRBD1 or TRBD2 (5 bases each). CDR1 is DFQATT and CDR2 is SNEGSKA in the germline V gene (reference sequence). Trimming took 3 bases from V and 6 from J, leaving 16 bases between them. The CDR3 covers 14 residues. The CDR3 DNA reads TGCAGTGCTAGTTCGGGAACTGGGACGGATACGCAGTATTTT. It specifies CSASSGTGTDTQYF.

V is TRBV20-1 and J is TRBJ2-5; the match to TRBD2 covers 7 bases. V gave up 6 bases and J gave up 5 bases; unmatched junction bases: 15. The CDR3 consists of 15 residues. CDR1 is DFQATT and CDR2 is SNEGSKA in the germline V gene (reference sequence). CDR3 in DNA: TGCAGTGCCCCACCTTGGGAGGGATACCGGGAGACCCAGTACTTC. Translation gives CSAPPWEGYRETQYF.

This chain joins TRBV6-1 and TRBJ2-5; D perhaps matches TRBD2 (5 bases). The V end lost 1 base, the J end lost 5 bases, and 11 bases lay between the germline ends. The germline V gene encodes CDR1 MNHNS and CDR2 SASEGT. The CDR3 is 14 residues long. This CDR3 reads CASSEVGVPETQYF. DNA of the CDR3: TGTGCCAGCAGTGAAGTGGGAGTCCCGGAGACCCAGTACTTC.

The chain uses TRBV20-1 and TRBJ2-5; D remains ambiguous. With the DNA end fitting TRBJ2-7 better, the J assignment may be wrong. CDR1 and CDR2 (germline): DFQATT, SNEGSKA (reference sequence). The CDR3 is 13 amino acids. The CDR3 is CSAQYQPPYEQYF. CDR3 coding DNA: TGCAGTGCCCAGTATCAGCCCCCCTACGAGCAGTACTTC.

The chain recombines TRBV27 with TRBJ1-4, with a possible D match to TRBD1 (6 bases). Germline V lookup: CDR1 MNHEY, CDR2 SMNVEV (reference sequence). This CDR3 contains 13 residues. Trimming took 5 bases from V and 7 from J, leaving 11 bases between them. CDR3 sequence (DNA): TGTGCCAGCAGTGCCTACAGGGTTGAAAAACTGTTTTTT. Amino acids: CASSAYRVEKLFF.

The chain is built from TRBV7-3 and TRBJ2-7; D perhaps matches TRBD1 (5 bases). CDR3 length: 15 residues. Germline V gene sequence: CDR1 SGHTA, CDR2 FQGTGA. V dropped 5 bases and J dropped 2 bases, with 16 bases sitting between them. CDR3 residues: CASSPLTDSTYEQYF. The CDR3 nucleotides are TGTGCCAGCAGCCCCCTGACAGACTCAACCTACGAGCAGTACTTC.

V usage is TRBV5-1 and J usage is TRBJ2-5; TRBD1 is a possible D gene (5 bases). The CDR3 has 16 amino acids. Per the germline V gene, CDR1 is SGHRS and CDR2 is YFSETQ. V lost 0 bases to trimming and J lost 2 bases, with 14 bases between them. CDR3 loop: CASSLGMIGHQETQYF. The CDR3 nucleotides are TGCGCCAGCAGCTTGGGAATGATAGGACATCAAGAGACCCAGTACTTC.

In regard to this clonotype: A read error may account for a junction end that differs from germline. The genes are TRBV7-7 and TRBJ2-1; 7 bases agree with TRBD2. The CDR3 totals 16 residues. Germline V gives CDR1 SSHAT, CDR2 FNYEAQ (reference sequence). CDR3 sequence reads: CASSPRVVAGQNEQFF. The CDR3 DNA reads TGTGCTAGCAGCCCCCGGGTAGTAGCGGGCCAGAATGAGCAGTTCTTC. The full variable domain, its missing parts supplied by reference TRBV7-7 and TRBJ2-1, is GAGVSQSPRYKVTKRGQDVTLRCDPISSHATLYWYQQALGQGPEFLTYFNYEAQPDKSGLPSDRFSAERPEGSISTLTIQRTEQRDSAMYRCASSPRVVAGQNEQFFGPGTRLTVL.

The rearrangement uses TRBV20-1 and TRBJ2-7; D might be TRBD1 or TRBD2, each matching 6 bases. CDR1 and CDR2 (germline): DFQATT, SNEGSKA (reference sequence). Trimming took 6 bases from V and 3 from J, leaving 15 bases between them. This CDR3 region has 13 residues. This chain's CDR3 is CSARGRGDYEQYF. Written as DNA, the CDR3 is TGCAGTGCCCGGGGGCGGGGCGACTACGAGCAGTACTTC.

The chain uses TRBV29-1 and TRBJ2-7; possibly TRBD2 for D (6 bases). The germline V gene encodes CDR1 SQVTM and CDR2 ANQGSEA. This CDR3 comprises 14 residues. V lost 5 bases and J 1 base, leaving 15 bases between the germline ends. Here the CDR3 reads CSVRGRLGSYEQYF. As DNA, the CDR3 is TGCAGCGTTCGGGGGAGGCTCGGTTCCTACGAGCAGTACTTC.

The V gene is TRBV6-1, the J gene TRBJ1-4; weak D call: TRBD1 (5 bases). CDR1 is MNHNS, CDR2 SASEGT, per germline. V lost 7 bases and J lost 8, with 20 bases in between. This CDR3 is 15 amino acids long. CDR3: CASTEAPRGNEKLFF. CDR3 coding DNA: TGTGCCAGCACTGAGGCCCCTAGGGGTAACGAAAAACTGTTTTTT.

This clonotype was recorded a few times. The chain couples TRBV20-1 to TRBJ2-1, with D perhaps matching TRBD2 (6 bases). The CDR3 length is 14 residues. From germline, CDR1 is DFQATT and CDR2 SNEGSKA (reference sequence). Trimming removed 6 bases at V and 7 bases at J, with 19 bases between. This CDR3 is CSARRGELQNEQFF. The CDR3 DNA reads TGCAGTGCCCGGCGCGGGGAACTCCAAAATGAGCAGTTCTTC.

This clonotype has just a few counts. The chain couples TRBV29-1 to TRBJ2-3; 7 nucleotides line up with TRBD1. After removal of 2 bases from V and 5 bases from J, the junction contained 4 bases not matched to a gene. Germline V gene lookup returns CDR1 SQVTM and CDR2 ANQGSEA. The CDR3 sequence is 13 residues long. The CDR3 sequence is CSVETGEIDTQYF. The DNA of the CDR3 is TGCAGCGTTGAAACAGGGGAGATAGATACGCAGTATTTT.

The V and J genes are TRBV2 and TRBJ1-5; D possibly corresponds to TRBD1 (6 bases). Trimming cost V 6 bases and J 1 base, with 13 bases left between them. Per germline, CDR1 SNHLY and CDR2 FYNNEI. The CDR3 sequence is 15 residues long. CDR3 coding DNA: TGTGCCAGCAGGACGCAGGGGAGCAGCAATCAGCCCCAGCATTTT. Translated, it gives CASRTQGSSNQPQHF. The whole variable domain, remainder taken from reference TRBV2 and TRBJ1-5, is EPEVTQTPSHQVTQMGQEVILRCVPISNHLYFYWYRQILGQKVEFLVSFYNNEISEKSEIFDDQFSVERPDGSNFTLKIRSTKLEDSAMYFCASRTQGSSNQPQHFGDGTRLSIL.

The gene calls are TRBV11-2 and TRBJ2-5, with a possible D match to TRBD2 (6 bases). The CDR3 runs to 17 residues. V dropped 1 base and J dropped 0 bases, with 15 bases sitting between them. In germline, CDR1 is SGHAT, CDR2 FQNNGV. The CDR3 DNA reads TGTGCCAGCAGCTTAGGGGCAGTCGGAGGGTACCAAGAGACCCAGTACTTC. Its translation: CASSLGAVGGYQETQYF.

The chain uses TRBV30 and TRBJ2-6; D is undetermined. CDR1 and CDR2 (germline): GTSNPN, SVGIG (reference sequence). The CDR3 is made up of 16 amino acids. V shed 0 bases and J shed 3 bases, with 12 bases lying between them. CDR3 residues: CAWSVQSAYGANVLTF. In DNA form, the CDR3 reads TGTGCCTGGAGTGTACAATCTGCCTATGGGGCCAACGTCCTGACTTTC.

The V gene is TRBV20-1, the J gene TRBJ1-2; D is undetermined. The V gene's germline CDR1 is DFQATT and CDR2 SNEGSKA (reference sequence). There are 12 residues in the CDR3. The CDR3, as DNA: TGCGGCCTAAGGACGGCAAACTATGGCTACACCTTC. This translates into CGLRTANYGYTF.

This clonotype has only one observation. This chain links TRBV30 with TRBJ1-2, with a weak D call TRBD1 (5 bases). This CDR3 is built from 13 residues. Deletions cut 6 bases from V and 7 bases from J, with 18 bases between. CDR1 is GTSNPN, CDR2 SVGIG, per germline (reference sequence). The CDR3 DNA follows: TGTGCCTGCCAAGGGGTGGCGGATAGTGGCTACACCTTC. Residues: CACQGVADSGYTF.

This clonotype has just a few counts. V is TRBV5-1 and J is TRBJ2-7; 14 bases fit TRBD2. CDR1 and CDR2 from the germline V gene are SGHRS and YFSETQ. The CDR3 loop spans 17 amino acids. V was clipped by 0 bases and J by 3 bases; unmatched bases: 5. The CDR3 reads CASSLAGLAGGLYEQYF. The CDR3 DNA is TGCGCCAGCAGCTTGGCCGGACTAGCGGGAGGACTCTACGAGCAGTACTTC.